These T cell receptor beta chains were read from a single sample in a study of post-analysis software for immune sequencing data. TCRdb re-analysed the PCR reads in MiXCR, keeping a single row per CDR3 protein. The data show 550,000 to 700,000 distinct CDR3 sequences, with about 40% seen just once and more than 1.5% held by the top ten. The sample was blood. The receptor set was obtained from a girl aged 10-17 years with multiple sclerosis. CDR3s include the opening cysteine and the closing phenylalanine or tryptophan. A D gene is named only where the DNA matches it firmly. Size is stated for part of the rows, as once, few or many counts, or as a class when the clone is expanded.

abundance	d_gene	v_gene	j_gene	CDR3aa	CDR3nt
.	.	TRBV4-1	TRBJ2-5	CASSSVGARTETQYF	TGCGCCAGCAGCTCAGTGGGGGCCCGCACGGAGACCCAGTACTTC
.	.	TRBV6-1	TRBJ1-2	CASSPPAGRLSGYTF	TGTGCCAGCAGTCCACCGGCAGGGAGGTTGAGTGGCTACACCTTC
few	TRBD2	TRBV6-5	TRBJ2-1	CASSRLAGGHNEQFF	TGTGCCAGCAGCCGACTAGCGGGGGGTCACAATGAGCAGTTCTTC
.	.	TRBV20-1	TRBJ1-2	CSARDRDTSYGYTF	TGCAGTGCTAGAGACCGGGACACTTCCTATGGCTACACCTTC
few	.	TRBV12-3/TRBV12-4	TRBJ2-1	CASSLLRNQNEQFF	TGTGCCAGCAGTTTGCTCCGAAACCAAAATGAGCAGTTCTTC
.	TRBD1	TRBV6-5	TRBJ2-3	CASSPPGQFTDTQYF	TGTGCCAGCAGCCCCCCGGGACAGTTCACAGATACGCAGTATTTT
few	.	TRBV4-1	TRBJ2-7	CASSKIGRDTYEQYF	TGCGCCAGCAGCAAGATTGGACGGGACACCTACGAGCAGTACTTC
once	.	TRBV4-1	TRBJ1-5	CASSQDQVQTLRPQHF	TGCGCCAGCAGCCAAGATCAGGTGCAGACCCTAAGGCCCCAGCATTTT
few	.	TRBV7-8	TRBJ1-4	CASSTGRPRQEKLFF	TGTGCCAGCAGCACCGGACGACCGCGTCAGGAAAAACTGTTTTTT
few	TRBD2	TRBV4-1	TRBJ2-4	CASSQDLAGEIYIQYF	TGCGCCAGCAGCCAAGATTTGGCGGGAGAGATATACATTCAGTACTTC
.	TRBD1	TRBV5-1	TRBJ2-4	CASSYGTGERNIQYF	TGCGCCAGCAGCTATGGGACAGGGGAGCGAAACATTCAGTACTTC
few	TRBD1	TRBV12-5	TRBJ2-7	CASGREFTGGINYEQYF	TGTGCTAGTGGCAGAGAGTTTACAGGGGGCATTAACTACGAGCAGTACTTC
.	TRBD1	TRBV5-1	TRBJ2-1	CASSLPTGVNEQFF	TGCGCCAGCAGCTTGCCGACAGGGGTGAATGAGCAGTTCTTC
.	.	TRBV7-2	TRBJ1-1	CASSSLSNTEAFF	TGTGCCAGCAGCTCTCTATCCAACACTGAAGCTTTCTTT